This TCR beta chain was sequenced in a study of shared clonotypes between healthy human individuals. The study, taken as a whole, reports: It was the few donors that limited the genetic and exposure-history diversity represented.

The data were produced by immunoSEQ multiplex PCR, yet TCRdb's version contains in-frame clones alone and is incomplete. The sample lists some 1,100,000 clones, 78% occurring once. Concerning this clone itself: What it binds is not known.

The CDR3 totals 15 residues. Germline V gene data show CDR1 as SGHTS and CDR2 as YDEGEE. Trimming removed 4 bases at V and 9 bases at J, with 20 bases between. Splitting of CD4+ cells produced CD45RA+ naive and CD45RA-negative memory subsets. The sample was memory CD4+ T cells from PBMCs. Subset specified: CD45RA-negative fraction. The chain carries TRBV5-8 and TRBJ2-1, with D unclear. This clonotype originated in a man aged 18 to 35 in good health. Some clones in this sample may be carry-over from other donors' samples. The CDR3 coding sequence is TGTGCCAGCAGCCCCCAGGAGCGTAGGGTTGGTGAGCAGTTCTTC. Amino acid sequence: CASSPQERRVGEQFF.